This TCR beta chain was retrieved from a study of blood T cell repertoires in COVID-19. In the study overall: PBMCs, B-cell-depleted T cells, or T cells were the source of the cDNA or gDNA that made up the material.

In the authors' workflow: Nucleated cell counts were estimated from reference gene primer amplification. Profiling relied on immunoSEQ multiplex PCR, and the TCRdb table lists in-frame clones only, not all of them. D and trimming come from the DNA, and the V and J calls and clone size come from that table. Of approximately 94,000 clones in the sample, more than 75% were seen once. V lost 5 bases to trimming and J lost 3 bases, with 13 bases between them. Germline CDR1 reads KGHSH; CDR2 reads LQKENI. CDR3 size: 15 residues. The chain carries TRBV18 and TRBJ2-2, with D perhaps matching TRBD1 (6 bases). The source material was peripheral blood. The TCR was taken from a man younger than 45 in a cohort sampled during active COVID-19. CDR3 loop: CASSTGHPDTGELFF. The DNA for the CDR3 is TGTGCCAGCTCAACGGGACACCCGGACACCGGGGAGCTGTTTTTT.